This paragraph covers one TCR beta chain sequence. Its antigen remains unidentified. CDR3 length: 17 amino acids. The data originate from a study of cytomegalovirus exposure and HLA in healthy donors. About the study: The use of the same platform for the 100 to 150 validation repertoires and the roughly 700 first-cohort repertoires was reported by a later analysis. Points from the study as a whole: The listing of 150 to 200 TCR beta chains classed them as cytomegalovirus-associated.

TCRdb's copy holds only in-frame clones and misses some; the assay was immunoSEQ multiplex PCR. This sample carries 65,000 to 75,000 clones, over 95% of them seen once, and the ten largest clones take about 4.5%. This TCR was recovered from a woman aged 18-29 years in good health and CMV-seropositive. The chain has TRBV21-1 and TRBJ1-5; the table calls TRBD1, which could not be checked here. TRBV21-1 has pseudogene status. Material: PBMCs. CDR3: CASSKWDTGVSNQPQHF. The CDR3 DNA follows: TGTGCCAGCAGCAAATGGGACACAGGGGTTTCCAATCAGCCCCAGCATTTT.